Listed below are T cell receptor beta chains from one sample, sequenced in a study of shared clonotypes between healthy human individuals. Here immunoSEQ multiplex PCR was the method, and the copy in TCRdb shows in-frame clones only, minus some. The table has about 1.5 million clones, roughly 98% seen once. The specimen was naive CD4+ T cells sorted from blood. These receptors were collected from a man younger than 40 in good health. Both conserved end residues are part of each CDR3. Each record gives: V gene, D gene, clone size, J gene, CDR3 protein, CDR3 DNA. The D gene is left open where the match is weak. Clone size, where shown, is once, few, many, or a class for clones that have expanded.

TRBV18,NA,NA,TRBJ2-3,CASSPPNLRADTQYF,TGTGCCAGCTCACCACCGAATCTTAGGGCAGATACGCAGTATTTT
TRBV9,NA,NA,TRBJ2-7,CASSVADYYEQYF,TGTGCCAGCAGCGTAGCCGACTACTACGAGCAGTACTTC
TRBV5-1,TRBD1,NA,TRBJ2-5,CASSQTGVLETQYF,TGCGCCAGCAGCCAGACAGGGGTTTTGGAGACCCAGTACTTC
TRBV18,TRBD2,NA,TRBJ2-3,CASSPAGEAADTQYF,TGTGCCAGCTCACCAGCGGGGGAAGCGGCAGATACGCAGTATTTT
TRBV18,NA,NA,TRBJ1-5,CASSPAGGLGNQPQHF,TGTGCCAGCTCACCCGCTGGGGGGCTTGGCAATCAGCCCCAGCATTTT
TRBV5-6,NA,NA,TRBJ2-2,CASNLVGGPGELFF,TGTGCCAGCAACCTAGTTGGAGGCCCCGGGGAGCTGTTTTTT
TRBV18,NA,NA,TRBJ2-2,CASSQNLATNTGELFF,TGTGCCAGCTCACAAAACCTAGCGACGAACACCGGGGAGCTGTTTTTT
TRBV30,NA,NA,TRBJ2-7,CAWSVQLKEQYF,TGTGCCTGGAGTGTACAGCTAAAAGAGCAGTACTTC
TRBV28,TRBD2,NA,TRBJ2-2,CASTHRREVNTGELFF,TGTGCCAGCACCCACCGGCGGGAGGTTAACACCGGGGAGCTGTTTTTT
TRBV11-2,NA,once,TRBJ2-3,CASSLTAIGEGTQYF,TGTGCCAGCAGCTTAACAGCGATTGGAGAAGGTACGCAGTATTTT
TRBV7-2,NA,NA,TRBJ2-7,CASSLVRQGRSSYEQYF,TGTGCCAGCAGCTTAGTCCGGCAGGGAAGGAGCTCCTACGAGCAGTACTTC
TRBV13,TRBD2,NA,TRBJ2-7,CASSPRVPGLAGGYEQYF,TGTGCCAGCAGCCCCCGCGTGCCGGGACTAGCGGGAGGATACGAGCAGTACTTC
TRBV10-3,TRBD1,once,TRBJ2-7,CAITRTGTSYEQYF,TGTGCCATCACCAGGACAGGGACCTCCTACGAGCAGTACTTC
TRBV10-2,NA,NA,TRBJ2-3,CASSESLGRQDF,TGCGCCAGCAGTGAGTCTTTGGGACGGCAGGATTTT
TRBV7-9,NA,NA,TRBJ1-1,CASSLGQLMNTEAFF,TGTGCCAGCAGCTTAGGGCAGCTCATGAACACTGAAGCTTTCTTT
TRBV10-1,NA,NA,TRBJ2-5,CASSSSGRGQTQYF,TGCGCCAGCAGTTCGAGTGGCAGGGGACAGACCCAGTACTTC
TRBV6-1,TRBD1,NA,TRBJ1-5,CASSEGPGGVGGNQPQHF,TGTGCCAGCAGTGAGGGGCCAGGGGGCGTAGGGGGCAATCAGCCCCAGCATTTT
TRBV5-1,TRBD1,NA,TRBJ2-3,CASSGGQGPNTQYF,TGCGCCAGCAGCGGGGGACAGGGGCCGAATACGCAGTATTTT
TRBV6-1,NA,NA,TRBJ1-2,CASRAGTDSRGYTF,TGTGCCAGCAGAGCCGGGACGGACAGTCGGGGCTACACCTTC
TRBV6-5,NA,NA,TRBJ2-2,CASTTGSVGELFF,TGTGCCAGCACCACAGGGTCGGTCGGGGAGCTGTTTTTT
TRBV5-1,TRBD1,NA,TRBJ2-7,CASSFDDRGSIYEQYF,TGCGCCAGCAGCTTTGACGACAGGGGGTCAATCTACGAGCAGTACTTC
TRBV7-9,TRBD2,NA,TRBJ2-2,CASSPGTSGGDTGELFF,TGTGCCAGCAGCCCCGGGACTAGCGGGGGAGACACCGGGGAGCTGTTTTTT
TRBV6-1,NA,NA,TRBJ2-3,CASIGSKPSTDTQYF,TGTGCCAGCATAGGAAGTAAACCCAGCACAGATACGCAGTATTTT
TRBV18,NA,once,TRBJ2-1,CASSPWRPPYNEQFF,TGTGCCAGCTCACCTTGGAGGCCCCCCTACAATGAGCAGTTCTTC
TRBV6-5,NA,NA,TRBJ2-2,CASQGDGELFF,TGTGCCAGCCAGGGAGACGGGGAGCTGTTTTTT
TRBV28,TRBD1,NA,TRBJ2-1,CASSPAPGQGYNEQFF,TGTGCCAGCAGTCCCGCCCCGGGACAGGGCTACAATGAGCAGTTCTTC
TRBV18,TRBD1,NA,TRBJ1-4,CASSPLSGTGNEKLFF,TGTGCCAGCTCACCACTGTCCGGGACAGGCAATGAAAAACTGTTTTTT
TRBV9,NA,NA,TRBJ2-1,CASSVELHYTYNEQFF,TGTGCCAGCAGCGTAGAACTACACTACACCTACAATGAGCAGTTCTTC
TRBV29-1,TRBD1,NA,TRBJ1-1,CSVEAGTAFLNTEAFF,TGCAGCGTTGAAGCGGGGACAGCGTTCCTGAACACTGAAGCTTTCTTT
TRBV27,NA,NA,TRBJ1-5,CASSFSGVNQPQHF,TGTGCCAGCAGTTTTTCAGGGGTGAATCAGCCCCAGCATTTT
TRBV9,TRBD2,NA,TRBJ2-7,CASSVGVSGTPQYF,TGTGCCAGCAGCGTAGGTGTTAGCGGGACACCTCAGTACTTC
TRBV5-1,NA,NA,TRBJ2-7,CASSFSASYEQYF,TGCGCCAGCAGCTTTTCTGCCTCCTACGAGCAGTACTTC
TRBV28,NA,NA,TRBJ2-7,CASSLSGGGSLYEQYF,TGTGCCAGCAGTTTATCCGGGGGCGGTTCCCTCTACGAGCAGTACTTC
TRBV7-8,NA,NA,TRBJ2-2,CASSVGGTGELFF,TGTGCCAGCAGCGTTGGGGGGACCGGGGAGCTGTTTTTT
TRBV28,NA,NA,TRBJ2-3,CASSLLRVDSTDTQYF,TGTGCCAGCAGTTTATTGCGAGTTGATAGCACAGATACGCAGTATTTT
TRBV28,NA,NA,TRBJ1-1,CASSLGSVNTEAFF,TGTGCCAGCAGTTTGGGCTCGGTGAACACTGAAGCTTTCTTT
TRBV29-1,TRBD1,NA,TRBJ2-1,CSVMGQFYNEQFF,TGCAGCGTGATGGGACAGTTCTACAATGAGCAGTTCTTC
TRBV2,NA,once,TRBJ2-7,CASSEPTGLGYEQYF,TGTGCCAGCAGTGAACCGACAGGTCTCGGGTACGAGCAGTACTTC
TRBV19,NA,NA,TRBJ2-7,CASKDTASYEQYF,TGTGCCAGTAAAGATACAGCCTCCTACGAGCAGTACTTC
TRBV5-1,TRBD1,NA,TRBJ2-1,CASSLLSGQDNEQFF,TGCGCCAGCAGCTTGTTATCCGGACAGGACAATGAGCAGTTCTTC
TRBV6-5,NA,NA,TRBJ1-4,CASSYSQATNEKLFF,TGTGCCAGCAGTTACTCGCAGGCAACTAATGAAAAACTGTTTTTT
TRBV7-2,NA,NA,TRBJ2-2,CAKRPVQKNTGELFF,TGTGCCAAAAGGCCGGTTCAGAAGAACACCGGGGAGCTGTTTTTT
TRBV19,TRBD1,NA,TRBJ2-3,CASTGTGTDTQYF,TGTGCCAGTACGGGGACAGGGACAGATACGCAGTATTTT
TRBV19,TRBD1,NA,TRBJ1-2,CASSGRDRPTSGYTF,TGTGCCAGTAGTGGCCGGGACAGGCCTACGTCCGGCTACACCTTC
TRBV11-2,NA,NA,TRBJ2-6,CASSLGVRAGANVLTF,TGTGCCAGCAGCTTAGGCGTCAGGGCGGGGGCCAACGTCCTGACTTTC
TRBV15,NA,NA,TRBJ2-4,CATSRFKQGGLAKNIQYF,TGTGCCACCAGCAGATTCAAGCAAGGGGGTCTGGCCAAAAACATTCAGTACTTC
TRBV7-2,NA,NA,TRBJ2-7,CASSEDRDTLYEQYF,TGTGCCAGCAGCGAGGACCGGGACACCCTCTACGAGCAGTACTTC
TRBV28,TRBD1,NA,TRBJ1-1,CASRPSSLPTDRVNTEAFF,TGTGCCAGCAGGCCTAGTTCACTCCCAACAGACAGGGTGAACACTGAAGCTTTCTTT
TRBV19,NA,NA,TRBJ2-1,CASSAQGKQFF,TGTGCCAGTAGTGCGCAGGGTAAACAGTTCTTC
TRBV7-2,NA,NA,TRBJ2-5,CASSSLNYQETQYF,TGTGCCAGCAGCTCCCTCAATTACCAAGAGACCCAGTACTTC
TRBV5-1,NA,NA,TRBJ2-1,CASSPTSRGEQFF,TGCGCCAGCAGCCCGACTAGTCGGGGTGAGCAGTTCTTC
TRBV6-5,NA,NA,TRBJ1-1,CASRTTANTEAFF,TGTGCCAGCAGGACTACAGCGAACACTGAAGCTTTCTTT
TRBV6-1,TRBD1,NA,TRBJ2-7,CASSGGTGWHEQYF,TGTGCCAGCAGTGGGGGGACAGGGTGGCACGAGCAGTACTTC
TRBV5-1,NA,NA,TRBJ2-7,CASSIRDSVGEQYF,TGCGCCAGCAGCATCAGGGACTCCGTAGGGGAGCAGTACTTC